These 10 T cell receptor beta chains were all obtained from the same sample, sequenced in a study of tissue T cells after allogeneic stem cell transplantation. The table came from immunoSEQ multiplex PCR; TCRdb's copy has only in-frame clones and leaves some out. In the table there are 9,000 to 10,000 clones, roughly 66% of which are singletons. The specimen comprised tissue from the jejunum, sampled at autopsy. These receptors originate from a woman between 18 and 50 years old with breast cancer.

V usage is TRBV27 and J usage is TRBJ1-1; no reliable D call. The germline V gene has CDR1 MNHEY and CDR2 SMNVEV (reference sequence). CDR3 size: 16 residues. Trimming shortened V by 0 bases and J by 0 bases, and 11 bases separated the two germline ends. The DNA for the CDR3 is TGTGCCAGCAGTTTATCGTTGGCAGGACTGAACACTGAAGCTTTCTTT. Encoded protein: CASSLSLAGLNTEAFF.

V is TRBV18 and J is TRBJ2-7; D is undetermined. The CDR3 sequence is 14 residues long. With 3 bases removed from V and 2 bases from J, the gap between germline ends came to 11 bases. Germline lookup yields CDR1 KGHSH and CDR2 LQKENI. CDR3 DNA: TGTGCCAGCTCACCGGTAGGGTTTACCTACGAGCAGTACTTC. Its translation: CASSPVGFTYEQYF. The whole variable domain, remainder taken from reference TRBV18 and TRBJ2-7, is NAGVMQNPRHLVRRRGQEARLRCSPMKGHSHVYWYRQLPEEGLKFMVYLQKENIIDESGMPKERFSAEFPKEGPSILRIQQVVRGDSAAYFCASSPVGFTYEQYFGPGTRLTVT.

The chain carries TRBV30 and TRBJ2-7; possibly TRBD1 for D (6 bases). From germline, CDR1 is GTSNPN and CDR2 SVGIG (reference sequence). V shed 0 bases and J shed 6 bases, with 36 bases lying between them. The CDR3 is 21 amino acids. As DNA, the CDR3 is TGTGCCTGGAGTGTACTATCCCGAGACAGTCTGACAGGCCGGGGAAGGTGCGAGCAGTACTTC. The encoded protein is CAWSVLSRDSLTGRGRCEQYF. Combining the CDR3 with reference TRBV30 and TRBJ2-7 gives the whole variable domain SQTIHQWPATLVQPVGSPLSLECTVEGTSNPNLYWYRQAAGRGLQLLFYSVGIGQISSEVPQNLSASRPQDRQFILSSKKLLLSDSGFYLCAWSVLSRDSLTGRGRCEQYFGPGTRLTVT.

This clone was observed a handful of times. The CDR3 is CSASPLRVITEAFF. Written as DNA, the CDR3 is TGCAGTGCTAGTCCCTTGCGGGTGATCACTGAAGCTTTCTTT. The chain couples TRBV20-1 to TRBJ1-1; no clear D gene. Trimming took off 3 bases at V and 4 bases at J, with 15 bases between the two ends. The CDR3 has 14 amino acids. Germline assignment: CDR1 DFQATT and CDR2 SNEGSKA (reference sequence).

The chain recombines TRBV7-8 with TRBJ2-7, with 8 bases aligning to TRBD2. Germline assignment: CDR1 SGHVS and CDR2 FQNEAQ. Trimming cost V 1 base and J 0 bases; bases outside gene matches: 2. The CDR3 consists of 15 residues. The CDR3 spells CASSLELAVSYEQYF. As DNA, the CDR3 is TGTGCCAGCAGCTTAGAACTAGCGGTCTCCTACGAGCAGTACTTC.

V and J are TRBV27 and TRBJ2-7; D possibly corresponds to TRBD2 (6 bases). The CDR3 is made up of 13 amino acids. CDR1 MNHEY and CDR2 SMNVEV come from the germline V gene (reference sequence). Trimming cost V 3 bases and J 3 bases, with 9 bases left between them. The CDR3 region is CASSFRGIYEQYF. CDR3 nucleotides: TGTGCCAGCAGTTTCCGGGGGATCTACGAGCAGTACTTC.

V is TRBV11-3 and J is TRBJ1-2, with D uncertain. V gave up 0 bases and J gave up 4 bases, with 18 bases separating them. This CDR3 is 17 amino acids long. Per the germline V gene, CDR1 is SGHNT and CDR2 is YENEEA. The CDR3 DNA is TGTGCCAGCAGCTTAGAATCCACAGAGATTCTCTTCTATGGCTACACCTTC. Translating gives CASSLESTEILFYGYTF.

This clone was seen a few times. The rearrangement joins TRBV30 to TRBJ2-5; no clear D gene. CDR3 size: 13 residues. Trimming shortened V by 5 bases and J by 4 bases, and 14 bases separated the two germline ends. The V gene's germline CDR1 is GTSNPN and CDR2 SVGIG (reference sequence). Here the CDR3 reads CAWSTRALETQYF. Here the CDR3 DNA reads TGTGCCTGGTCAACCCGGGCGCTAGAGACCCAGTACTTC.

As to this clone: Other DNA sequences in this sample translate to the same CDR3. The chain uses TRBV7-2 and TRBJ2-5, with a possible D match to TRBD2 (5 bases). Trimming left V 1 base short and J 2 bases short, with 8 bases between. Germline CDR1 reads SGHTA; CDR2 reads FQGNSA. CDR3 length equals 14 residues. DNA of the CDR3: TGTGCCAGCAGCTTAGGAAGGAGGCAAGAGACCCAGTACTTC. This sequence encodes CASSLGRRQETQYF.

The rearrangement links TRBV14 to TRBJ2-3; D unresolved. The germline CDR1 and CDR2 sequences are SGHDN and FVKESK. Trimming pared 2 bases from V and 6 bases from J, leaving 21 bases between. The CDR3 has 17 residues. CDR3 amino acids: CASSQRARRAGLDTQYF. CDR3 sequence (DNA): TGTGCCAGCAGCCAACGGGCGCGAAGGGCCGGTTTGGATACGCAGTATTTT.